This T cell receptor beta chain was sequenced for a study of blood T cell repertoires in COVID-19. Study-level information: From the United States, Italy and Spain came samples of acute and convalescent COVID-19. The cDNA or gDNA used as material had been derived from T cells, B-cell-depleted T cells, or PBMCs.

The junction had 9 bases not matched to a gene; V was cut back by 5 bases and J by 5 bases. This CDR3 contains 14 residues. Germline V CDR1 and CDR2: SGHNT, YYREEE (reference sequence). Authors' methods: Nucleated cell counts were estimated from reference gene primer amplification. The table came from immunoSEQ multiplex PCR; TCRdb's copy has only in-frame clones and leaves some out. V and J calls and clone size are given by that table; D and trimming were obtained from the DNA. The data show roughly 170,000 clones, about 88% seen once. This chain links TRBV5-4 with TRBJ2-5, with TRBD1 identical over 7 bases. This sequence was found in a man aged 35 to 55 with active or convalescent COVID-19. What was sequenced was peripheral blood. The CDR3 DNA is TGTGCCAGCAGAACAGGGGCCACCGGTGAGACCCAGTACTTC. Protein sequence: CASRTGATGETQYF.